By sample share, the clone carrying this TCR beta chain is large. Its antigen is not known. Unexposed donor CD4+ T cells date from about 2011-2018, before the COVID-19 pandemic. After roughly ten days of culture, CD4+ T cells were isolated. This entry belongs to a study of CD4 T cells in relation to SARS-CoV-2 and coronaviruses. Losses at the gene ends were 4 bases for V and 6 bases for J; bases not matched to a gene: 7. This CDR3 region has 14 residues. In germline, CDR1 is LNHDA, CDR2 SQIVND (reference sequence). Clones were sequenced by immunoSEQ multiplex PCR, and TCRdb holds only the in-frame ones, with some missing. Found here are 25,000 to 30,000 clones, around 78% of them singletons; the top ten hold approximately 21%.

Sequencing input: CD4+ T cells from PBMCs, cultured in vitro. This chain uses TRBV19 with TRBJ2-7; the match to TRBD2 covers 9 bases. The sequence came from a human donor in good health. The CDR3 nucleotides are TGTGCCAGTAGTAGATCCGGGACTAGCTTCGAGCAGTACTTC. Amino acid sequence: CASSRSGTSFEQYF. Drawing the rest from reference TRBV19 and TRBJ2-7, the complete variable domain is DGGITQSPKYLFRKEGQNVTLSCEQNLNHDAMYWYRQDPGQGLRLIYYSQIVNDFQKGDIAEGYSVSREKKESFPLTVTSAQKNPTAFYLCASSRSGTSFEQYFGPGTRLTVT.